Only a few counts were recorded for the clone carrying this TCR beta chain. The data belong to a study of blood T cell repertoires in COVID-19. Germline V gene lookup returns CDR1 MDHEN and CDR2 SYDVKM. The CDR3 sequence is 12 residues long. With 6 bases clipped from V and 7 bases from J, the junction kept 4 bases outside the gene matches. The table came from immunoSEQ multiplex PCR; TCRdb's copy has only in-frame clones and leaves some out. The sample records about 150,000 clones, roughly nine tenths being singletons. Sequenced: PBMCs or T cells enriched from blood (not recorded which). V and J are TRBV28 and TRBJ1-2, with TRBD1 identical over 8 bases. The sequence derives from a woman aged 40 to 50 who had been exposed to COVID-19. Here the CDR3 DNA reads TGTGCCAGCAGAGGACAGGGATTTGGCTACACCTTC. Encoded protein: CASRGQGFGYTF.